A selection of T cell receptor beta chains follows, all from one sample in a study of cytomegalovirus exposure and HLA in healthy donors. TCRdb keeps only in-frame clones here, not all; method: immunoSEQ multiplex PCR. There are roughly 49,000 clones in the sample; 65% to 85% occur only once, and 2.5% lies in the top ten. The sample consisted of PBMCs. The receptors stem from a boy between 10 and 17 years old in good health and CMV-seropositive. The CDR3 runs from the conserved cysteine through the conserved F or W. The D gene is left open where the match is weak. Size is omitted from some rows. Given values are once, few, many or a class for expanded clones.

TRBV7-3	.	TRBJ1-2	TRBD1	TGTGCCAGCAGCTTAACAGGTCAACAGGGGGAAGATGGCTACACCTTC	CASSLTGQQGEDGYTF
TRBV13	.	TRBJ2-1	.	TGTGCCAGCAGCCCGAGCGTGTGGGAGGCCCGTAACAATGAGCAGTTCTTC	CASSPSVWEARNNEQFF
TRBV19	.	TRBJ1-1	TRBD1	TGTGCCAGTAGGGGGACAGGGGTGACTGAAGCTCTCTTT	CASRGTGVTEALF
TRBV5-1	.	TRBJ2-5	.	TGCGCCAGCACCAGAGAGGGCAGCCAAGAGACCCAGTACTTC	CASTREGSQETQYF
TRBV7-6	.	TRBJ2-1	.	TGTGCCAGCAGCTTATACAGTTACAATGAGCAGTTCTTC	CASSLYSYNEQFF
TRBV5-4	.	TRBJ2-7	.	TGTGCCAGCAATGAGGAGAGCTCCTACGAGCAGTACTTC	CASNEESSYEQYF
TRBV5-1	.	TRBJ2-7	.	TGCGCCAGCAGCTTGGAGCGGGTCTACGAGCAGTACTTC	CASSLERVYEQYF
TRBV13	.	TRBJ2-7	.	TGCGCCAGCAGCTTGACGGGGGAGGCGGGCCGAAGCTCCTACGAGCAGTACTTC	CASSLTGEAGRSSYEQYF
TRBV2	.	TRBJ2-2	TRBD2	TGTGCCAGCAGTGAGTTGGGACTAGCGCACACCGGGGAGCTGTTTTTT	CASSELGLAHTGELFF
TRBV4-1	few	TRBJ1-1	.	TGCGCCAGCAGCCATTACGGGTCGAACACTGAAGCTTTCTTT	CASSHYGSNTEAFF
TRBV9	.	TRBJ2-2	TRBD1	TGTGCCAGCAGCGTACTTGGGACAGAACTCACCGGGGAGCTGTTTTTT	CASSVLGTELTGELFF
TRBV29-1	once	TRBJ1-2	.	TGCAGCGTAGGAGGGACGGAAAGCTATGGCTACACCTTC	CSVGGTESYGYTF
TRBV7-9	.	TRBJ2-1	TRBD1	TGTGCCAGCATCTCATCGGGACAGGTTTTCTATGAGCAGTTCTTC	CASISSGQVFYEQFF
TRBV4-1	once	TRBJ1-2	TRBD1	TGCGCCAGCAGCCCTGACCCAGTAGGGGGCGGCTACTATGGCTACACCTTC	CASSPDPVGGGYYGYTF
TRBV7-2	.	TRBJ2-2	.	TGTGCCAGCAGCTTAGAGCCAACCGGGGAGCTGTTTTTT	CASSLEPTGELFF
TRBV4-2	.	TRBJ2-2	.	TGTGCCAGCAGCCAAGGGCTGGGGGAGCTGTTTTTT	CASSQGLGELFF
TRBV6-5	.	TRBJ2-3	.	TGTGCCAGCAGTTATAGTCACAGTTCTAGCACAGATACGCAGTATTTT	CASSYSHSSSTDTQYF
TRBV29-1	.	TRBJ1-2	.	TGCAGCGTTGATGTGGGGGCGCGAATCTATGGCTACACCTTC	CSVDVGARIYGYTF
TRBV19	.	TRBJ1-4	.	TGTGCCAGTAGTATGGAGGGATTTAATGAAAAACTGTTTTTT	CASSMEGFNEKLFF
TRBV5-8	.	TRBJ1-5	.	TGTGCCAGCAGGTTGGAGCGGTGGCAGCCCCAGCATTTT	CASRLERWQPQHF
TRBV11-2	.	TRBJ1-1	TRBD1	TGTGCCAGCAGCTTTGGGACAGGGGTCTTGTGGACTGAAGCTTTCTTT	CASSFGTGVLWTEAFF
TRBV27	.	TRBJ2-7	.	TGTGCCAGCAGTTTAGCCCCTCTAGCTTCCTACGAGCAGTACTTC	CASSLAPLASYEQYF
TRBV5-1	few	TRBJ1-2	TRBD1	TGCGCCAGCAGCCACCGGACAGGGGGCGTCGGCTATGGCTACACCTTC	CASSHRTGGVGYGYTF
TRBV5-6	.	TRBJ2-5	TRBD1	TGTGCCAGCAGCTCCAGGGGGAGAAAGCTCCAAGAGACCCAGTACTTC	CASSSRGRKLQETQYF
TRBV11-3	.	TRBJ2-5	.	TGTGCCAGCAGCTCCGGGCTACAGGGCCAAGAGACCCAGTACTTC	CASSSGLQGQETQYF
TRBV6-5	.	TRBJ2-5	.	TGTGCCAGCAGTTACGGGGCGTCCCAAGAGACCCAGTACTTC	CASSYGASQETQYF
TRBV4-1	.	TRBJ2-3	.	TGCGCCAGCAGCCAGGAAGCAGGGGGGTACACAGATACGCAGTATTTT	CASSQEAGGYTDTQYF
TRBV2	few	TRBJ2-7	TRBD1	TGTGCCAGCAGACCAGGGGGACCCTACGAGCAGTACTTC	CASRPGGPYEQYF
TRBV6-6	.	TRBJ1-2	TRBD1	TGTGCCAGCAGTTACCCTGGGACAGGGGGAAATGGCTACACCTTC	CASSYPGTGGNGYTF
TRBV19	few	TRBJ1-5	.	TGTGCCAGCCAGCAAGACAGGTTCCAGCCCCAGCATTTT	CASQQDRFQPQHF
TRBV4-1	.	TRBJ2-5	TRBD2	TGCGCCAGCAGCCTTGAAGGACTAGTAAAAGAGACCCAGTACTTC	CASSLEGLVKETQYF
TRBV5-1	.	TRBJ1-2	.	TGCGCCAGCAGCTTGGGGGCGGGGGGCAAGGAAGGCTACACCTTC	CASSLGAGGKEGYTF
TRBV2	.	TRBJ1-6	.	TGTGCCAGCACGGGGGTACCTAATTCACCCCTCCACTTT	CASTGVPNSPLHF
TRBV19	few	TRBJ1-1	.	TGTGCCAGTATTCAGCCGGGGGGCGCGGCTGAAGCTTTCTTT	CASIQPGGAAEAFF
TRBV7-9	.	TRBJ2-5	.	TGTGCCAGCAGCCGCGTTGAGACCCAGTACTTC	CASSRVETQYF
TRBV5-6	.	TRBJ2-6	TRBD2	TGTGCCAGCAGCTTCATGTGGACTAGCTCTGGGGCCAACGTCCTGACTTTC	CASSFMWTSSGANVLTF
TRBV19	.	TRBJ1-5	.	TGTGCCAGTAGTTTGGTTGCGAATTCGTTTCAGCCCCAGCATTTT	CASSLVANSFQPQHF
TRBV5-1	.	TRBJ2-3	.	TGCGCCAGCAGCTTGGAAGGGGGCACAGATACGCAGTATTTT	CASSLEGGTDTQYF
TRBV9	.	TRBJ2-3	TRBD2	TGTGCCAGCAGCGTTACTAGCGAGACCACAGATACGCAGTATTTT	CASSVTSETTDTQYF
TRBV4-1	.	TRBJ1-5	.	TGCGCCAGCAGCCAAGACGGGAACCGTTACCGTAATCAGCCCCAGCATTTT	CASSQDGNRYRNQPQHF
TRBV7-9	.	TRBJ2-1	TRBD2	TGTGCCAGCAGCTTAACGGGGGGTTATTACAATGAGCAGTTCTTC	CASSLTGGYYNEQFF
TRBV18	.	TRBJ1-6	.	TGTGCCAGCTCACCAGGGAGGGTAGGTGGATCACCCCTCCACTTT	CASSPGRVGGSPLHF
TRBV5-1	once	TRBJ1-1	.	TGCGCCAGCAGCTTGGCCATGTACACTGAAGCTTTCTTT	CASSLAMYTEAFF
TRBV7-9	.	TRBJ2-7	.	TGTGCCAGCAGCTTAGTTCCCGAACAAGTCTACGAGCAGTACTTC	CASSLVPEQVYEQYF
TRBV2	.	TRBJ2-5	.	TGTGCCAGCAGTGAAGGGATACTAGCTGTCGAGACCCAGTACTTC	CASSEGILAVETQYF
TRBV9	.	TRBJ2-3	TRBD1	TGTGCCAGCAGCCCCCGACAGGGTACGGGTGGGGATACGCAGTATTTT	CASSPRQGTGGDTQYF
TRBV9	.	TRBJ1-3	.	TGTGCCAGCAGCGCACAGGACTCTGGAAACACCATATATTTT	CASSAQDSGNTIYF
TRBV6-6	.	TRBJ2-2	.	TGTGCCAGCCAAGGGGGTTCGAACACCGGGGAGCTGTTTTTT	CASQGGSNTGELFF
TRBV9	.	TRBJ2-1	TRBD1	TGTGCCAGCAGCGCAGGGACAGGGGCCTACAATGAGCAGTTCTTC	CASSAGTGAYNEQFF
TRBV19	.	TRBJ2-1	TRBD1	TGTGCCAGCCGGGACAGGGGGAATAATGAGCAGTTCTTC	CASRDRGNNEQFF
TRBV11-2	.	TRBJ2-5	.	TGTGCCAGCGGGGTTGCCGGGGGAGAGACCCAGTACTTC	CASGVAGGETQYF
TRBV10-2	.	TRBJ2-5	TRBD1	TGCGCCAGCCGAGCTAGGGACAGGGTCCGAGAGACCCAGTACTTC	CASRARDRVRETQYF
TRBV7-9	.	TRBJ2-1	TRBD2	TGTGCCAGCAGCGGCAGTCGTGGCGGGGGGGTCTATGAGCAGTTCTTC	CASSGSRGGGVYEQFF
TRBV5-1	.	TRBJ2-7	TRBD2	TGCGCCAGTGCTAGCGGGGCCTCCTACGAGCAGTACTTC	CASASGASYEQYF
TRBV27	.	TRBJ2-2	.	TGTGCCAGCAGTTGGTCGGGCGGGGAGCTGTTTTTT	CASSWSGGELFF